Shown below are 10 T cell receptor beta chains from a single sample sequenced in a study of shared clonotypes between healthy human individuals (dated by TCRdb to the early 2020s). The method was the immunoSEQ multiplex PCR assay. TCRdb re-hosts the immuneACCESS table, in-frame sequences only. Its copies lack some clones; in the studies checked, an unresolved V gene accounts for under half of them, and the cause for the rest is not known. The sample table shows 200,000 to 250,000 clones, and approximately 65% are seen once. The ten largest clones take up roughly 10% of the sample. Sequencing was performed on memory CD4+ T cells sorted from blood. The cell subset or site label, read with the paper, signifies: CD45RA-negative fraction. The receptors were sampled from a man aged 25 to 40 in good health.

The chain links TRBV7-9 to TRBJ2-7, with a tentative D call TRBD1 (5 bases). Trimming cost V 5 bases and J 2 bases, with 22 bases left between them. The CDR3 is 17 residues long. In germline, CDR1 is SEHNR, CDR2 FQNEAQ (reference sequence). The CDR3 DNA sequence: TGTGCCAGCAGCCTACGGCCATCTTTTGGACAAGCCTACGAGCAGTACTTC. It is translated as CASSLRPSFGQAYEQYF. Full variable domain (outside the CDR3, taken from reference TRBV7-9 and TRBJ2-7): DTGVSQNPRHKITKRGQNVTFRCDPISEHNRLYWYRQTLGQGPEFLTYFQNEAQLEKSRLLSDRFSAERPKGSFSTLEIQRTEQGDSAMYLCASSLRPSFGQAYEQYFGPGTRLTVT.

This clone was seen just once. V and J are TRBV18 and TRBJ1-2; 9 bases match TRBD1. V dropped 1 base and J dropped 4; count of bases not matched to a gene: 4. Per germline, CDR1 KGHSH and CDR2 LQKENI. The CDR3 has 15 residues. DNA of the CDR3: TGTGCCAGCTCACCACTGGGACAGGGTGTCTATGGCTACACCTTC. This encodes CASSPLGQGVYGYTF.

This chain uses TRBV7-9 with TRBJ2-2, with TRBD1 matching 7 bases. V lost 5 bases to trimming and J lost 6 bases; unmatched junction nucleotides: 6. This CDR3 is built from 14 residues. The germline CDR1 and CDR2 sequences are SEHNR and FQNEAQ (reference sequence). CDR3 sequence (DNA): TGTGCCAGCAGCCCCGACAGGGTTGCCGGGGAGCTGTTTTTT. Translation gives CASSPDRVAGELFF. Filled out from reference TRBV7-9 and TRBJ2-2, the complete variable domain reads DTGVSQNPRHKITKRGQNVTFRCDPISEHNRLYWYRQTLGQGPEFLTYFQNEAQLEKSRLLSDRFSAERPKGSFSTLEIQRTEQGDSAMYLCASSPDRVAGELFFGEGSRLTVL.

This clone has at least ten counts. The chain joins TRBV18 to TRBJ2-1; 7 bases are shared with TRBD2. Per germline, CDR1 KGHSH and CDR2 LQKENI. J lost 0 bases, V lost 6 bases, and 2 bases had no gene match. This CDR3 region has 14 residues. The CDR3 here is CASSTSNSYNEQFF. The CDR3 nucleotides read TGTGCCAGCTCGACTAGCAACTCCTACAATGAGCAGTTCTTC.

This chain links TRBV11-3 with TRBJ2-1; D gene ambiguous. The germline V and J ends were trimmed by 5 bases and 4 bases, with 9 bases remaining between them. Germline V gene lookup returns CDR1 SGHNT and CDR2 YENEEA. CDR3 size: 13 residues. The CDR3 region has the DNA TGTGCCAGCAGCCAGACCAGTTACAATGAGCAGTTCTTC. Its protein product is CASSQTSYNEQFF. The whole variable domain, filled in from reference TRBV11-3 and TRBJ2-1, reads EAGVVQSPRYKIIEKKQPVAFWCNPISGHNTLYWYLQNLGQGPELLIRYENEEAVDDSQLPKDRFSAERLKGVDSTLKIQPAELGDSAVYLCASSQTSYNEQFFGPGTRLTVL.

The V gene is TRBV11-2, the J gene TRBJ1-4; the match to TRBD1 covers 7 bases. The CDR3 loop spans 15 amino acids. The trim removed 2 bases at V and 8 bases at J, leaving 8 bases unmatched. Germline V gives CDR1 SGHAT, CDR2 FQNNGV. For the CDR3, the DNA is TGTGCCAGCAGCTTACATGAGGGGGCGGGGGAAAAACTGTTTTTT. It encodes CASSLHEGAGEKLFF. Combining the CDR3 with reference TRBV11-2 and TRBJ1-4 gives the whole variable domain EAGVAQSPRYKIIEKRQSVAFWCNPISGHATLYWYQQILGQGPKLLIQFQNNGVVDDSQLPKDRFSAERLKGVDSTLKIQPAKLEDSAVYLCASSLHEGAGEKLFFGSGTQLSVL.

This chain uses TRBV9 with TRBJ2-7, with D possibly being TRBD2 (5 bases). Germline CDR1 and CDR2: SGDLS and YYNGEE. V was trimmed by 4 bases and J by 3 bases, leaving 14 bases between them. The CDR3 totals 14 residues. The CDR3 sequence is CASSNRGGGYEQYF. The DNA of the CDR3 is TGTGCCAGCAGCAACCGTGGAGGAGGCTACGAGCAGTACTTC.

V and J are TRBV7-2 and TRBJ2-2; D is ambiguous. The germline CDR1 and CDR2 sequences are SGHTA and FQGNSA. Trimming took off 5 bases at V and 0 bases at J, with 13 bases between the two ends. The CDR3 runs to 16 residues. This CDR3 reads CASSLVLTANTGELFF. The CDR3 DNA is TGTGCCAGCAGCCTCGTCTTGACCGCGAACACCGGGGAGCTGTTTTTT.

V is TRBV5-1 and J is TRBJ1-3; the D gene is possibly TRBD1 (6 bases). The CDR3 totals 14 residues. Trimming took 0 bases from V and 3 from J, leaving 7 bases between them. Germline V gene data show CDR1 as SGHRS and CDR2 as YFSETQ. The CDR3 reads CASSLAGDGNTIYF. The CDR3 nucleotides read TGCGCCAGCAGCTTGGCAGGGGATGGAAACACCATATATTTT.

The rearrangement uses TRBV5-8 and TRBJ1-1; D remains ambiguous. Germline V lookup: CDR1 SGHTS, CDR2 YDEGEE. Trimming shortened V by 0 bases and J by 4 bases, and 13 bases separated the two germline ends. The CDR3 is 15 residues long. Here the CDR3 DNA reads TGTGCCAGCAGCTTGGGGCAGGCGTCAATCACTGAAGCTTTCTTT. It specifies CASSLGQASITEAFF.